This T cell receptor (beta chain) originates from a study of blood T cells in healthy people across ages (dated by TCRdb to the mid-2010s). Background for the entire study: In model experiments, template switching captured about one uniquely barcoded TCR beta cDNA molecule for every two T cells. Age-related changes in TCR beta repertoire diversity were measured in the study by deep sequencing normalized with unique cDNA molecular identifiers. The donors were split into four age groups: young (average around 15 years), middle-aged (39), aged (62) and long-lived (more than 80). To avoid experimental bias, donors of different ages were distributed randomly across sequencing lanes. The study analyzed two additional independent replicas of 1 million unique cDNA reads from the same blood draw for two donors, one aged 18 to 29 and one aged 80 or older. Here is what the overall study found, with its caveats: The CMV infection status of donors was not known, potentially confounding age-related changes in expanded clonotypes. Estimates of total diversity based on one million sequenced T cells were considered lower bounds and underestimates. Observed TCR beta diversity correlated strongly with the percentage of naive T cells measured by flow cytometry. Conclusive comparison of naive and antigen-experienced compartments was prevented by the profiling of bulk unsorted PBMCs. Observed TCR beta diversity per million T cells fell roughly linearly with age, and a significant reduction was already apparent by age around 40. Compared with the aged group, the long-lived group had more naive CD4+ T cells, fewer expanded clones and increased TCR diversity, suggesting age selection.

The germline V gene (reference sequence) supplies CDR1 DFQATT and CDR2 SNEGSKA. Taken from cysteine to phenylalanine, the CDR3 has 12 residues. Just CDR3 DNA is preserved here, 36 bases in frame from base 1. Systemically healthy Caucasian individuals from Russia, some 38 in total and aged about 6 to 90 years, were included as donors. Each donor gave about 9.7 milliliters of peripheral blood, drawn into EDTA-treated Vacutainer tubes. PBMCs were isolated by Ficoll-Paque density-gradient centrifugation, with at least 6.5 million obtained per sample. Total RNA was extracted from PBMCs with Trizol reagent, with at least 5 micrograms obtained per sample. Naive CD45RAhigh/CD27high T cell percentages were measured by flow cytometry on a PBMC aliquot from every donor. A word on this clonotype: Its antigen target is currently unknown. Nothing much larger sits one base from this clone, and base qualities are not available.

The library relied on 5' RACE. These reads were obtained on an Illumina HiSeq 2500. The second PCR ran for roughly 7 to 12 cycles and used a J-beta primer mix along with a sample-barcoded 5' primer. A unique molecular identifier was introduced onto each TCR beta cDNA molecule by a template-switch 5' adaptor carrying 12 random nucleotides. Each sample yielded at least 3 million CDR3-containing paired-end reads. First-strand cDNA synthesis was performed from all RNA using the Mint cDNA synthesis kit, with priming by a TRBC-specific oligonucleotide. Following uracil-DNA glycosylase treatment, all cDNA underwent a first 18-cycle PCR with the universal primers M1SS and BC2_uni_R. In the source study's methods: For normalization, 1 million high-quality reads, each with a distinct molecular identifier, were randomly selected from each sample. Reads with shared molecular identifiers were discarded instead of being binned into consensus sequences. MiTCR, set to a Q25 quality threshold and the strictest error-elimination algorithm, was used for CDR3 identification, clonotype clustering and error correction. A nonparametric unseen species model with Euler transformation was used to estimate lower-bound total TCR beta diversity. TCRdb redid the processing of the public reads, applying fastp at Q25 and MiXCR, and retained in-frame beta chains. For every CDR3 protein sequence, its rows merge into one entry that carries the most common genes and DNA. These V and J calls originate from TCRdb's pipeline instead of the authors' own analysis. Across this sample there are about 800,000 distinct CDR3 sequences, with 55% to 75% seen only once. The ten biggest clones cover approximately 23% of the sample.

Material for sequencing was blood. This TCR derives from a man aged 25-45 years in good health. The chain is encoded by TRBV20-1 joined to TRBJ1-2; the D gene is perhaps TRBD1, from 5 matching bases. The nucleotide sequence is given as TGCCAGTGTGGGGGGACTAGCTATGGCTACACCTTC. This encodes CQCGGTSYGYTF.